A single sample is the source of the 26 T cell receptor beta chains below, sequenced in a study of lymphopenia after photon versus proton radiotherapy. Produced via immunoSEQ multiplex PCR; TCRdb's table is partial and in-frame only. Among approximately 50,000 clones listed, about 83% were seen once. Here the sequenced sample was peripheral blood, taken from a patient treated with photon-based radiotherapy. The receptors were sampled from a man aged 50 or older with gastric cancer.

The gene calls are TRBV10-3 and TRBJ2-3, with TRBD1 identical over 10 bases. The CDR3 is made up of 16 amino acids. The junction had 5 bases not matched to a gene; V was cut back by 2 bases and J by 3 bases. The germline CDR1 and CDR2 sequences are ENHRY and SYGVKD. The CDR3, as DNA: TGTGCCATCAGTGAGGGGTGGACAGGGGGTACAGATACGCAGTATTTT. Protein: CAISEGWTGGTDTQYF.

This chain joins TRBV30 and TRBJ1-1, with D unresolved. Deletions cut 0 bases from V and 4 bases from J, with 9 bases between. Germline CDR1 reads GTSNPN; CDR2 reads SVGIG (reference sequence). The length of the CDR3 is 13 residues. CDR3 region: CAWSVRRFTEAFF. As DNA, the CDR3 is TGTGCCTGGAGTGTACGGCGGTTCACTGAAGCTTTCTTT.

The chain combines TRBV7-9 with TRBJ1-4; 11 bases are a match to TRBD1. Trimming removed 7 bases from V and 7 bases from J; junction bases left unmatched: 11. Germline V gene sequence: CDR1 SEHNR, CDR2 FQNEAQ (reference sequence). There are 16 residues in the CDR3. The CDR3: CASTRGTGGDSEKLFF. In DNA, the CDR3 is TGTGCCAGCACGCGCGGGACAGGGGGTGACAGTGAAAAACTGTTTTTT.

The V call is TRBV27, the J call TRBJ2-3, with TRBD1 matching over 8 bases. The germline V gene has CDR1 MNHEY and CDR2 SMNVEV (reference sequence). Germline trimming cut 5 bases from V and 3 bases from J; bases unmatched to any gene: 10. This CDR3 comprises 16 residues. Here the CDR3 reads CASSTRDRRFTDTQYF. For the CDR3, the DNA is TGTGCCAGCAGTACCAGGGACAGGCGTTTTACAGATACGCAGTATTTT.

This chain links TRBV4-1 with TRBJ2-1; 10 bases are shared with TRBD2. This CDR3 comprises 16 residues. The trim removed 2 bases at V and 1 base at J, leaving 2 bases unmatched. Germline values: CDR1 MGHRA, CDR2 YSYEKL. This CDR3 is CASSQQRGGSYNEQFF. The CDR3 bases are TGCGCCAGCAGCCAACAGCGGGGGGGATCCTACAATGAGCAGTTCTTC.

This clone turned up a few times. The V call is TRBV4-2, the J call TRBJ2-7, with 8 positions matching TRBD2. In germline, CDR1 is LGHNA, CDR2 YNFKEQ. The V and J ends lost 4 bases and 3 bases, in that order; junction bases with no gene match: 8. The CDR3 is 15 amino acids. This chain's CDR3 is CASSPFSGINYEQYF. The CDR3 nucleotides are TGTGCCAGCAGCCCCTTTAGCGGGATTAACTACGAGCAGTACTTC.

V usage is TRBV10-1 and J usage is TRBJ2-7, with D perhaps matching TRBD2 (7 bases). There are 16 residues in the CDR3. Trimming pared 2 bases from V and 5 bases from J, leaving 19 bases between. Germline V gene sequence: CDR1 WNHNN, CDR2 SYGVQD (reference sequence). This chain's CDR3 is CASSERGAAPSDEQYF. CDR3 in DNA: TGCGCCAGCAGTGAGCGGGGGGCGGCCCCGAGTGACGAGCAGTACTTC.

This clone was seen more than once but under ten times. The genes are TRBV7-2 and TRBJ2-2, with D possibly TRBD1 on 5 matching bases. Trimming cost V 1 base and J 1 base, with 13 bases left between them. The CDR3 consists of 17 residues. CDR1 is SGHTA and CDR2 is FQGNSA in the germline V gene. The CDR3 region is CASSLESRALNTGELFF. The DNA for the CDR3 is TGTGCCAGCAGCTTAGAAAGCAGGGCCTTGAACACCGGGGAGCTGTTTTTT.

This chain joins TRBV6-4 and TRBJ2-1; 7 positions agree with TRBD1. V lost 5 bases to trimming and J lost 9 bases; unmatched junction nucleotides: 7. The CDR3 spans 13 residues. Germline values: CDR1 MRHNA, CDR2 SNTAGT. The CDR3 DNA is TGTGCCAGCAGTCCCGACAGGGTATCTGAGCAGTTCTTC. It translates to CASSPDRVSEQFF.

The chain has TRBV5-8 and TRBJ1-1, with D possibly being TRBD1 (5 bases). The ends were cut back, 5 bases at V and 10 bases at J, with 21 bases in the middle. This CDR3 contains 14 residues. Germline loops: CDR1 SGHTS, CDR2 YDEGEE. The DNA for the CDR3 is TGTGCCAGCAGAAGAGGGGTTGGCGTTTACGGAGCTTTCTTT. Its protein is CASRRGVGVYGAFF.

This clone was recorded once. The rearrangement uses TRBV5-4 and TRBJ2-7; the D gene is possibly TRBD1 (6 bases). The V end lost 0 bases, the J end lost 4 bases, and 14 bases lay between the germline ends. CDR3 length: 15 amino acids. Per germline, CDR1 SGHNT and CDR2 YYREEE (reference sequence). The CDR3 DNA reads as TGTGCCAGCAGCTTGGAGGGCAGGGGTGGGTACGAGCAGTACTTC. It translates to CASSLEGRGGYEQYF.

This sequence joins TRBV29-1 and TRBJ2-7; D is uncertain. Germline V gives CDR1 SQVTM, CDR2 ANQGSEA. This CDR3 is 12 amino acids long. Trimming pared 7 bases from V and 2 bases from J, leaving 12 bases between. CDR3 amino acids: CSGGYSPYEQYF. CDR3 DNA sequence: TGCAGCGGCGGATACAGCCCCTACGAGCAGTACTTC.

This clone is a singleton in its sample. V is TRBV4-1 and J is TRBJ2-3; D gene uncertain. Trimming cost V 2 bases and J 3 bases, with 9 bases left between them. The CDR3 consists of 14 residues. Per the germline V gene, CDR1 is MGHRA and CDR2 is YSYEKL. The DNA for the CDR3 is TGCGCCAGCAGCCAATTTCCAGTTACAGATACGCAGTATTTT. It yields the protein CASSQFPVTDTQYF.

The chain is built from TRBV2 and TRBJ2-2; D gene unclear. This CDR3 has 15 amino acids. V shed 4 bases and J shed 4 bases, with 13 bases lying between them. The germline V gene has CDR1 SNHLY and CDR2 FYNNEI. The CDR3 region is CASSGNSRSTGELFF. The CDR3 DNA reads TGTGCCAGCAGTGGAAATTCAAGAAGCACCGGGGAGCTGTTTTTT. Supplemented by reference TRBV2 and TRBJ2-2, the full variable domain reads EPEVTQTPSHQVTQMGQEVILRCVPISNHLYFYWYRQILGQKVEFLVSFYNNEISEKSEIFDDQFSVERPDGSNFTLKIRSTKLEDSAMYFCASSGNSRSTGELFFGEGSRLTVL.

This chain connects TRBV18 to TRBJ1-1; unclear D gene. V lost 2 bases, J lost 3 bases, and 16 bases lay in between. CDR3 length equals 16 residues. Looked up from germline, CDR1 is KGHSH and CDR2 is LQKENI. For the CDR3, the DNA is TGTGCCAGCTCACCAGATCTTTTTGGGGTTGACACTGAAGCTTTCTTT. Its protein is CASSPDLFGVDTEAFF.

The chain uses TRBV19 and TRBJ2-5; 12 bases line up with TRBD2. The germline V gene has CDR1 LNHDA and CDR2 SQIVND (reference sequence). Trimming took 3 bases from V and 0 from J; bases not matched to a gene: 8. The CDR3 runs to 18 residues. CDR3 nucleotides: TGTGCCAGTAGTATTGGGCTAGCGGGAGGGGGGTACCAAGAGACCCAGTACTTC. This sequence encodes CASSIGLAGGGYQETQYF.

The genes are TRBV7-3 and TRBJ1-5; the D is unclear. Germline loops: CDR1 SGHTA, CDR2 FQGTGA. This CDR3 is 16 amino acids long. The ends were cut back, 3 bases at V and 0 bases at J, with 12 bases in the middle. CDR3 in amino acids: CASSFLASYSNQPQHF. The CDR3 DNA follows: TGTGCCAGCAGCTTCTTGGCAAGTTATAGCAATCAGCCCCAGCATTTT. Full variable domain (rest looked up from reference TRBV7-3 and TRBJ1-5): GAGVSQTPSNKVTEKGKYVELRCDPISGHTALYWYRQSLGQGPEFLIYFQGTGAADDSGLPNDRFFAVRPEGSVSTLKIQRTERGDSAVYLCASSFLASYSNQPQHFGDGTRLSIL.

The chain employs TRBV6-1 and TRBJ1-2; D remains ambiguous. V lost 6 bases and J lost 1, with 15 bases in between. The CDR3 has 15 amino acids. CDR1 and CDR2 (germline): MNHNS, SASEGT. CDR3 amino acids: CASSRGYTGNYGYTF. The CDR3 nucleotides read TGTGCCAGCAGCCGAGGCTACACGGGTAACTATGGCTACACCTTC.

The rearrangement uses TRBV11-2 and TRBJ2-1, with D possibly matching TRBD2 (6 bases). Trimming shortened V by 4 bases and J by 7 bases, and 20 bases separated the two germline ends. Germline V gene lookup returns CDR1 SGHAT and CDR2 FQNNGV. The CDR3 spans 16 residues. CDR3 region: CASSSLRGAGHNEQFF. The CDR3, as DNA: TGTGCCAGCAGCTCCCTAAGGGGAGCGGGTCATAATGAGCAGTTCTTC.

The table lists this clone with a count of one. The chain uses TRBV7-2 and TRBJ2-3; TRBD1 agrees at 9 bases. The trim removed 3 bases at V and 4 bases at J, leaving 2 bases unmatched. The CDR3 is made up of 14 amino acids. The germline CDR1 and CDR2 sequences are SGHTA and FQGNSA. The CDR3 here is CASSFGQGSDTQYF. The DNA of the CDR3 is TGTGCCAGCAGCTTCGGACAGGGGTCAGATACGCAGTATTTT.

The V and J genes are TRBV2 and TRBJ2-2; D is possibly TRBD2 (7 bases). V lost 7 bases and J lost 6, with 18 bases in between. The CDR3 runs 15 residues. Germline V gives CDR1 SNHLY, CDR2 FYNNEI. The CDR3 is CASKERGGGPGELFF. The CDR3 DNA follows: TGTGCCAGCAAGGAAAGGGGGGGCGGCCCCGGGGAGCTGTTTTTT.

The genes are TRBV18 and TRBJ2-7, with 9 bases aligning to TRBD1. Trimming cost V 4 bases and J 2 bases; bases outside gene matches: 6. Germline lookup yields CDR1 KGHSH and CDR2 LQKENI. The length of the CDR3 is 15 residues. The CDR3 sequence is CASSLQGQGAYEQYF. As DNA, the CDR3 is TGTGCCAGCTCACTCCAGGGACAGGGTGCCTACGAGCAGTACTTC.

V gene TRBV25-1 combines with J gene TRBJ2-1; no clear D gene. Trimming shortened V by 3 bases and J by 0 bases, and 9 bases separated the two germline ends. The CDR3 runs to 15 residues. CDR1 MGHDK and CDR2 SYGVNS come from the germline V gene. CDR3 sequence (DNA): TGTGCCAGCAGTGACTCAGCGCTCTCCTACAATGAGCAGTTCTTC. Its translation is CASSDSALSYNEQFF.

The chain couples TRBV11-3 to TRBJ2-3, with D perhaps matching TRBD2 (6 bases). Trimming cost V 1 base and J 1 base, with 9 bases left between them. From germline, CDR1 is SGHNT and CDR2 YENEEA. The CDR3 sequence is 15 residues long. The chain's CDR3 is CASSLALAGTDTQYF. The CDR3 coding sequence is TGTGCCAGCAGCTTAGCACTAGCCGGCACAGATACGCAGTATTTT.

This rearrangement joins TRBV4-3 to TRBJ1-1; no clear D. The germline CDR1 and CDR2 sequences are LGHNA and YSLEER. The CDR3 is 14 amino acids. V was shortened by 0 bases and J by 5 bases, with 10 bases between the two germline ends. The CDR3 sequence: CASSQDVGGTEAFF. DNA for the CDR3: TGCGCCAGCAGCCAAGACGTTGGCGGGACTGAAGCTTTCTTT.

The chain employs TRBV6-5 and TRBJ2-2; D not resolved. The length of the CDR3 is 13 residues. The V gene's germline CDR1 is MNHEY and CDR2 SVGAGI. The germline V and J ends were trimmed by 5 bases and 0 bases, with 4 bases remaining between them. CDR3 coding DNA: TGTGCCAGCAGTAGAGCGAACACCGGGGAGCTGTTTTTT. This translates into CASSRANTGELFF.